Below are 7 T cell receptor beta chains sequenced from a single sample in a study of blood T cell repertoires in COVID-19. Assay: immunoSEQ multiplex PCR; the TCRdb copy retains only in-frame clones and omits some. The sample has about 110,000 clones, around 80% seen once; the top ten hold 6% to 6.5%. The specimen sequenced was peripheral blood. Every receptor here comes from a man older than 75 with COVID-19, enrolled during active disease.

The V and J genes are TRBV5-6 and TRBJ2-3; TRBD2 aligns across 11 bases. Germline V lookup: CDR1 SGHDT, CDR2 YYEEEE. The CDR3 extends over 15 amino acids. J lost 3 bases, V lost 4 bases, and 4 bases had no gene match. CDR3 nucleotides: TGTGCCAGCAGCCCGACTAGCGGGATGACAGATACGCAGTATTTT. Protein sequence: CASSPTSGMTDTQYF.

This chain connects TRBV5-1 to TRBJ2-5; 8 bases map to TRBD2. J lost 3 bases, V lost 6 bases, and 10 bases had no gene match. Germline loops: CDR1 SGHRS, CDR2 YFSETQ. The CDR3 runs to 15 residues. The CDR3 region has the DNA TGCGCCAGCACCCTCTCCGGGACTAGAAAAGAGACCCAGTACTTC. Translated: CASTLSGTRKETQYF. Full variable domain (rest looked up from reference TRBV5-1 and TRBJ2-5): KAGVTQTPRYLIKTRGQQVTLSCSPISGHRSVSWYQQTPGQGLQFLFEYFSETQRNKGNFPGRFSGRQFSNSRSEMNVSTLELGDSALYLCASTLSGTRKETQYFGPGTRLLVL.

The chain carries TRBV6-6 and TRBJ1-1; D gene ambiguous. Germline CDR1 is MNHNY and CDR2 is SVGAGI (reference sequence). The CDR3 is 15 residues long. V gave up 6 bases and J gave up 0 bases, with 14 bases separating them. The CDR3 spells CASSLGGPMNTEAFF. The CDR3 coding sequence is TGTGCCAGCAGCCTGGGAGGGCCCATGAACACTGAAGCTTTCTTT.

The V call is TRBV6-5, the J call TRBJ1-3; TRBD1 agrees at 7 bases. Trimming at V came to 6 bases and at J to 0 bases, leaving 5 bases not matched to a gene. Germline V gene sequence: CDR1 MNHEY, CDR2 SVGAGI. The CDR3 runs 15 residues. The CDR3 DNA reads as TGTGCCAGCAGCGAGGACAGGCCCTCTGGAAACACCATATATTTT. It codes for CASSEDRPSGNTIYF.

The V gene is TRBV7-2, the J gene TRBJ2-7; TRBD1 agrees at 8 bases. Germline CDR1 and CDR2: SGHTA and FQGNSA. V was pared by 1 base and J by 3 bases, with 5 bases of the junction left unmatched. CDR3 length equals 15 residues. CDR3 nucleotides: TGTGCCAGCAGCTTAGGAAGGGGACAGGACTACGAGCAGTACTTC. This sequence encodes CASSLGRGQDYEQYF.

The chain combines TRBV10-3 with TRBJ1-5; a possible D gene is TRBD1 (6 bases). The CDR3 loop spans 16 amino acids. Germline CDR1 ENHRY, CDR2 SYGVKD. With 0 bases removed from V and 4 bases from J, the gap between germline ends came to 13 bases. CDR3 DNA sequence: TGTGCCATCAGTGAGTCAGGACAGCCCTCGAATCAGCCCCAGCATTTT. It codes for CAISESGQPSNQPQHF.

The chain couples TRBV6-5 to TRBJ2-1; 8 nucleotides agree with TRBD2. CDR1 is MNHEY, CDR2 SVGAGI, per germline. This CDR3 region has 14 residues. V shed 6 bases, J shed 10 bases, and the junction held 11 bases outside the gene matches. The CDR3, as DNA: TGTGCCAGCAGCCTCGGGGCGGGGGGCGAGGAGCAGTTCTTC. Protein: CASSLGAGGEEQFF.